This is a list of T cell receptor beta chains from one sample in a study of shared clonotypes between healthy human individuals. TCRdb keeps only in-frame clones here, not all; method: immunoSEQ multiplex PCR. Of approximately 2,000,000 clones in the sample, under 95% were seen once. The sample was naive CD4+ T cells from PBMCs. These receptors were collected from a young man in good health. Some clones in this sample may be carry-over from other donors' samples. Both conserved end residues are trimmed from each CDR3. A D gene is named only where the DNA matches it firmly.

v_gene: TRBV18
d_gene: NA
len: 13
j_gene: TRBJ2-4
CDR3aa: ASSPQNQGSNIQY

v_gene: TRBV7-2
d_gene: NA
len: 11
j_gene: TRBJ2-3
CDR3aa: ASSLGRTDTQY

v_gene: TRBV2
d_gene: TRBD1
len: 12
j_gene: TRBJ1-5
CDR3aa: ASSLTGGGQPQH

v_gene: TRBV28
d_gene: NA
len: 14
j_gene: TRBJ2-3
CDR3aa: ASSEPGAERTDTQY

v_gene: TRBV11-2
d_gene: TRBD2
len: 14
j_gene: TRBJ2-7
CDR3aa: ASSSPSGSLSYEQY

v_gene: TRBV5-1
d_gene: TRBD2
len: 13
j_gene: TRBJ2-1
CDR3aa: ASSSLAGSYNEQF

v_gene: TRBV5-1
d_gene: TRBD1
len: 12
j_gene: TRBJ2-2
CDR3aa: ASSLAQGAGELF

v_gene: TRBV6-1
d_gene: NA
len: 12
j_gene: TRBJ2-7
CDR3aa: ASRVGPVSYEQY

v_gene: TRBV5-1
d_gene: NA
len: 11
j_gene: TRBJ1-1
CDR3aa: ASSSQPVSEAF

v_gene: TRBV6-5
d_gene: NA
len: 11
j_gene: TRBJ1-1
CDR3aa: ASSYSLTQEAF

v_gene: TRBV2
d_gene: TRBD2
len: 12
j_gene: TRBJ2-7
CDR3aa: ASSEALGLATQY

v_gene: TRBV6-1
d_gene: NA
len: 9
j_gene: TRBJ2-5
CDR3aa: ASRVEETQY

v_gene: TRBV5-1
d_gene: NA
len: 12
j_gene: TRBJ1-5
CDR3aa: ASSLGQSNQPQH

v_gene: TRBV5-1
d_gene: TRBD1
len: 11
j_gene: TRBJ1-1
CDR3aa: ASSRDRNTEAF

v_gene: TRBV6-5
d_gene: NA
len: 10
j_gene: TRBJ2-2
CDR3aa: ASSPGTGELF

v_gene: TRBV5-1
d_gene: NA
len: 12
j_gene: TRBJ2-1
CDR3aa: ASSHPGLGNEQF

v_gene: TRBV7-5
d_gene: NA
len: 14
j_gene: TRBJ1-5
CDR3aa: VRSSATGLSNQPQH

v_gene: TRBV5-1
d_gene: TRBD1
len: 13
j_gene: TRBJ2-2
CDR3aa: ASSFDRGPGGELF

v_gene: TRBV2
d_gene: TRBD2
len: 13
j_gene: TRBJ2-5
CDR3aa: ASRLAGGNQETQY

v_gene: TRBV19
d_gene: NA
len: 11
j_gene: TRBJ1-2
CDR3aa: ASSMQVVAGYT

v_gene: TRBV9
d_gene: NA
len: 12
j_gene: TRBJ1-1
CDR3aa: ASSQSTFGPEAF

v_gene: TRBV6-5
d_gene: NA
len: 11
j_gene: TRBJ1-6
CDR3aa: ASSYSGDSPLH

v_gene: TRBV28
d_gene: NA
len: 10
j_gene: TRBJ2-7
CDR3aa: ASSLRGYEQY

v_gene: TRBV5-1
d_gene: NA
len: 11
j_gene: TRBJ1-1
CDR3aa: ASTTRPGTEAF

v_gene: TRBV21-1
d_gene: NA
len: 12
j_gene: TRBJ1-5
CDR3aa: ASEALQGDQPQH

v_gene: TRBV27
d_gene: TRBD1
len: 10
j_gene: TRBJ2-3
CDR3aa: ASSSTGGVQY

v_gene: TRBV21-1
d_gene: NA
len: 11
j_gene: TRBJ2-7
CDR3aa: ASSHPGTYEQY

v_gene: TRBV7-8
d_gene: TRBD2
len: 16
j_gene: TRBJ2-7
CDR3aa: ASKMGTSGPSSSYEQY

v_gene: TRBV9
d_gene: NA
len: 13
j_gene: TRBJ2-6
CDR3aa: ASSVVGSGANVLT

v_gene: TRBV5-8
d_gene: TRBD1
len: 13
j_gene: TRBJ1-4
CDR3aa: ASSLTWTGDEKLF

v_gene: TRBV5-1
d_gene: NA
len: 13
j_gene: TRBJ2-1
CDR3aa: ASSLGQGPLNEQF

v_gene: TRBV7-7
d_gene: NA
len: 12
j_gene: TRBJ1-3
CDR3aa: ASSSGSSGNTIY

v_gene: TRBV28
d_gene: TRBD2
len: 12
j_gene: TRBJ2-1
CDR3aa: ASKGLAGYNEQF

v_gene: TRBV11-1
d_gene: TRBD2
len: 12
j_gene: TRBJ2-1
CDR3aa: ASRGTSGKDEQF

v_gene: TRBV4-3
d_gene: NA
len: 12
j_gene: TRBJ1-3
CDR3aa: ASSQQLGGNTIY

v_gene: TRBV5-1
d_gene: NA
len: 15
j_gene: TRBJ1-4
CDR3aa: ASSLEGARVGNEKLF

v_gene: TRBV27
d_gene: NA
len: 13
j_gene: TRBJ2-2
CDR3aa: ASSWSGLGTGELF

v_gene: TRBV7-2
d_gene: NA
len: 11
j_gene: TRBJ1-3
CDR3aa: ASSWNKRNTIY

v_gene: TRBV10-2
d_gene: TRBD2
len: 13
j_gene: TRBJ2-3
CDR3aa: ASMGPSGGTDTQY

v_gene: TRBV7-9
d_gene: NA
len: 10
j_gene: TRBJ2-5
CDR3aa: ASSAVGETQY

v_gene: TRBV23-1
d_gene: NA
len: 16
j_gene: TRBJ1-4
CDR3aa: ASSQSGPRRRNNEKLF

v_gene: TRBV5-1
d_gene: TRBD2
len: 15
j_gene: TRBJ2-7
CDR3aa: ASSLGLAGGSSYEQY

v_gene: TRBV6-5
d_gene: TRBD1
len: 11
j_gene: TRBJ1-2
CDR3aa: ASRTTGFYGYT

v_gene: TRBV28
d_gene: NA
len: 9
j_gene: TRBJ2-5
CDR3aa: ASSFLETQY

v_gene: TRBV6-5
d_gene: NA
len: 10
j_gene: TRBJ1-6
CDR3aa: ASSNPISPLH

v_gene: TRBV2
d_gene: TRBD1
len: 13
j_gene: TRBJ1-2
CDR3aa: ASSASTGGNYGYT

v_gene: TRBV30
d_gene: TRBD2
len: 13
j_gene: TRBJ2-3
CDR3aa: AAGGSGRFTDTQY

v_gene: TRBV28
d_gene: NA
len: 10
j_gene: TRBJ1-5
CDR3aa: ASSLFARVPY

v_gene: TRBV19
d_gene: TRBD1
len: 13
j_gene: TRBJ2-3
CDR3aa: ASSIRQGRTDTQY

v_gene: TRBV9
d_gene: NA
len: 13
j_gene: TRBJ2-7
CDR3aa: ASSVGDRSYYEQY

v_gene: TRBV29-1
d_gene: NA
len: 10
j_gene: TRBJ1-1
CDR3aa: SVRGMNTEAF

v_gene: TRBV5-1
d_gene: NA
len: 12
j_gene: TRBJ1-1
CDR3aa: ASSRDSGTTEAF

v_gene: TRBV14
d_gene: NA
len: 10
j_gene: TRBJ2-1
CDR3aa: ASSEGVREQF

v_gene: TRBV29-1
d_gene: NA
len: 11
j_gene: TRBJ2-3
CDR3aa: SVAGRGTDTQY

v_gene: TRBV27
d_gene: NA
len: 11
j_gene: TRBJ2-7
CDR3aa: ASSPPDRYEQY

v_gene: TRBV30
d_gene: NA
len: 9
j_gene: TRBJ2-7
CDR3aa: AWSRAYEQY

v_gene: TRBV6-5
d_gene: TRBD1
len: 13
j_gene: TRBJ1-2
CDR3aa: ASSYDWGQGLSYT

v_gene: TRBV7-2
d_gene: TRBD2
len: 15
j_gene: TRBJ2-3
CDR3aa: ASSLGGGRFGTDTQY

v_gene: TRBV29-1
d_gene: TRBD2
len: 11
j_gene: TRBJ2-5
CDR3aa: SVESSGEETQY

v_gene: TRBV19
d_gene: NA
len: 13
j_gene: TRBJ2-2
CDR3aa: ASSTRYRVGGELF